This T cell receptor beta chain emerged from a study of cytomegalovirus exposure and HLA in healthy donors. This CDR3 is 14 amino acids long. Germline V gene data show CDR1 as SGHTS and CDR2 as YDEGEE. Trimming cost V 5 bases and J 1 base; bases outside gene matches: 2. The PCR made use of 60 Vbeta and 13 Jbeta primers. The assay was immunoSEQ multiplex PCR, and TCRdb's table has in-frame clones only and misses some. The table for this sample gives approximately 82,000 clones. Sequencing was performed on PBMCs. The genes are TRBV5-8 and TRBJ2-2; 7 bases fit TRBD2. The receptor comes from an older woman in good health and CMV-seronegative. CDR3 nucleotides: TGTGCCAGCAGGGCTAGCGGGAACACCGGGGAGCTGTTTTTT. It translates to CASRASGNTGELFF.